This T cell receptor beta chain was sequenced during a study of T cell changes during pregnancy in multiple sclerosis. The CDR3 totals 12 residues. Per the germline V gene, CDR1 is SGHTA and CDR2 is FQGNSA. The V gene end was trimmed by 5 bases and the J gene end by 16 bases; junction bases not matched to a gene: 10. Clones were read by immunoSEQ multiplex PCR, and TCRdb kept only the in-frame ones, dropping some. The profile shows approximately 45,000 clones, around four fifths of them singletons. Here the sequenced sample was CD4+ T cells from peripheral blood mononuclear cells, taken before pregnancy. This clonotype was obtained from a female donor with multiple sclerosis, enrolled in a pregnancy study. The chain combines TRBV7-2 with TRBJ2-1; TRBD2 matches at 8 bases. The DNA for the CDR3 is TGTGCCAGCAGCACGCCCGGGACTAGAGAATTCTTC. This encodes CASSTPGTREFF.